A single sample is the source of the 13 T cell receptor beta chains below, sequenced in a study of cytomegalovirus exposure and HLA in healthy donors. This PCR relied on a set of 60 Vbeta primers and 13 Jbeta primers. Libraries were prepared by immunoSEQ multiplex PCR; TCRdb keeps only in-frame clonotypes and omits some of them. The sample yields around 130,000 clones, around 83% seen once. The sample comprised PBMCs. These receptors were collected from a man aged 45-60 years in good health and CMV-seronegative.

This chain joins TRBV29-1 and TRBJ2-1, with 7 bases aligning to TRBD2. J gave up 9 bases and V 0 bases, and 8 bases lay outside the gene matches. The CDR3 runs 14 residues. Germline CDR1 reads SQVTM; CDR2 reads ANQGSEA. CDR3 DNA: TGCAGCGTTGAAGATCATGGACTAGTCGGTGAGCAGTTCTTC. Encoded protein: CSVEDHGLVGEQFF.

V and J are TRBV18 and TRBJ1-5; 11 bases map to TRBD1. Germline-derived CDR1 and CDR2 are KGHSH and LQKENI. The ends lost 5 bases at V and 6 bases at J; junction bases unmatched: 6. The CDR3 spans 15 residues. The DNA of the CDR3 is TGTGCCAGCTCAGCTGGACAGGGGGCCGGTCAGCCCCAGCATTTT. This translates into CASSAGQGAGQPQHF.

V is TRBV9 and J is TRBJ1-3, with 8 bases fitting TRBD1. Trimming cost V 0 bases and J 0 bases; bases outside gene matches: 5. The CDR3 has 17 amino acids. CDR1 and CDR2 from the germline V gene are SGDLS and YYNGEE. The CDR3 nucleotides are TGTGCCAGCAGCGTAGAGCAGGGGGCGAGCTCTGGAAACACCATATATTTT. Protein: CASSVEQGASSGNTIYF.

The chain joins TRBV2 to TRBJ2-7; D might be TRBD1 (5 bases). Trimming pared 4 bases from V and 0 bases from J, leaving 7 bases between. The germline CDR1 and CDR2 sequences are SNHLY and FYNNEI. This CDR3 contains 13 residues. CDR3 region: CASSARVSYEQYF. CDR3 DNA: TGTGCCAGCAGTGCCAGGGTCTCCTACGAGCAGTACTTC.

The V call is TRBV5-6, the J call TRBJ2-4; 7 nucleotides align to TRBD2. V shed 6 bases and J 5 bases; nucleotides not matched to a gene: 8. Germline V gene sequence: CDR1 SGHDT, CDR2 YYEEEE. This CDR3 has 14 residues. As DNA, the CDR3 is TGTGCCAGCACCTGGGGGGGTGGCCAAAACATTCAGTACTTC. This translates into CASTWGGGQNIQYF.

In nucleotides, the CDR3 is TGTGCCAGCACGCAGGGAGGTACCTATGGCTACACCTTC. It is translated as CASTQGGTYGYTF. The chain recombines TRBV27 with TRBJ1-2, with a possible D match to TRBD1 (5 bases). The V and J ends lost 7 bases and 4 bases respectively, with 13 bases between them. CDR1 is MNHEY and CDR2 is SMNVEV in the germline V gene (reference sequence). The CDR3 consists of 13 residues.

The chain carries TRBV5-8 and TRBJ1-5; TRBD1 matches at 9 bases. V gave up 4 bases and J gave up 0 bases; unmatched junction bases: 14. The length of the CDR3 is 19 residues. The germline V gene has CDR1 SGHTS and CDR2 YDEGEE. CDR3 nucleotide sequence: TGTGCCAGCAGCCAAAAACCGACAGGGGGGTCTTATAGCAATCAGCCCCAGCATTTT. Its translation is CASSQKPTGGSYSNQPQHF.

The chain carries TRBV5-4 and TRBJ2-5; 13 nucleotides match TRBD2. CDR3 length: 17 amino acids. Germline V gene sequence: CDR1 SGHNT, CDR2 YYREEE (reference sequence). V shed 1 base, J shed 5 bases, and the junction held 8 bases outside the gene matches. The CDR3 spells CASSLLGTSGEGETQYF. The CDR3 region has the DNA TGTGCCAGCAGCTTGCTAGGGACTAGCGGGGAAGGGGAGACCCAGTACTTC. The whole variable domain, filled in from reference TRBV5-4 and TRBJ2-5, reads ETGVTQSPTHLIKTRGQQVTLRCSSQSGHNTVSWYQQALGQGPQFIFQYYREEENGRGNFPPRFSGLQFPNYSSELNVNALELDDSALYLCASSLLGTSGEGETQYFGPGTRLLVL.

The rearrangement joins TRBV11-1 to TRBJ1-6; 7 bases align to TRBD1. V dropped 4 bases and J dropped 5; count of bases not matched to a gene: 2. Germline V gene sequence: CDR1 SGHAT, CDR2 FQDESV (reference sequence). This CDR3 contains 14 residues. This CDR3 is CASSSRGNNSPLHF. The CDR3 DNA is TGTGCCAGCAGCTCCAGGGGGAATAATTCACCCCTCCACTTT. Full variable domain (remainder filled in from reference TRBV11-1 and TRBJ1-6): EAEVAQSPRYKITEKSQAVAFWCDPISGHATLYWYRQILGQGPELLVQFQDESVVDDSQLPKDRFSAERLKGVDSTLKIQPAELGDSAMYLCASSSRGNNSPLHFGNGTRLTVT.

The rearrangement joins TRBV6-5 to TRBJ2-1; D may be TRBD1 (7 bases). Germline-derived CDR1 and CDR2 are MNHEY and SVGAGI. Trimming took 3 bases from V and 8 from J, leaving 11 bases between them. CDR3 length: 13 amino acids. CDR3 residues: CASSYQGGYEQFF. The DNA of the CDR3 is TGTGCCAGCAGTTATCAGGGGGGCTATGAGCAGTTCTTC.

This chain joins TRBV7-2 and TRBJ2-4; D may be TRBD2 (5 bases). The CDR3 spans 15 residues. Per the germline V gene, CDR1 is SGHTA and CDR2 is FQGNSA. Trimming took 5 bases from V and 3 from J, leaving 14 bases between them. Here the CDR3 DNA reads TGTGCCAGCAGCCATGATCCAGCGGACAAAAACATTCAGTACTTC. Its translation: CASSHDPADKNIQYF. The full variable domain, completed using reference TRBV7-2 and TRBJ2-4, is GAGVSQSPSNKVTEKGKDVELRCDPISGHTALYWYRQSLGQGLEFLIYFQGNSAPDKSGLPSDRFSAERTGGSVSTLTIQRTQQEDSAVYLCASSHDPADKNIQYFGAGTRLSVL.

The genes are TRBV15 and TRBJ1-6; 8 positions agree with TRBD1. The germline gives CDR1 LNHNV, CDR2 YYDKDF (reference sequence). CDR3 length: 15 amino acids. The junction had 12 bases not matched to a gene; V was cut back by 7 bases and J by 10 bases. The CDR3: CATNPYTGGRSPLHF. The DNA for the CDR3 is TGTGCCACCAACCCTTACACAGGGGGTAGGTCACCCCTCCACTTT.

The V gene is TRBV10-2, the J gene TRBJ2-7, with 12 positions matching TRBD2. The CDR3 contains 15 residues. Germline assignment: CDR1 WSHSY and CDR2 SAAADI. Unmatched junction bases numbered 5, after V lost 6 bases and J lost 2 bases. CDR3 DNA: TGCGCCAGCAGAGAGGGACTAGCGGGCCCCTACGAGCAGTACTTC. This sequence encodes CASREGLAGPYEQYF.